One T cell receptor beta chain is described in this entry. The source of the sample is a study of CD8 T cells in Susac syndrome. Random hexamers were used to reverse transcribe an amount of roughly 0.45 to 1 ug RNA. Amplification of TCR beta CDR3 was carried out by immunoSEQ multiplex PCR, which covered 54 Vbeta and 13 Jbeta segments. MiXCR, applied by TCRdb to the immunoSEQ multiplex PCR reads, yields one record per CDR3 protein. The table shows around 200,000 distinct CDR3 sequences, with 90% to 96% occurring only once. It was treatment-naive patients with stable or active relapsing-remitting disease who made up the multiple sclerosis controls. The TEMRA cells underwent FACS enrichment, while the CD8+ and CD4+ T cells underwent negative isolation. The V end lost 3 bases, the J end lost 7 bases, and 15 bases lay between the germline ends. This CDR3 is built from 14 residues. Germline V gene sequence: CDR1 SGHVS, CDR2 FNYEAQ.

The chain joins TRBV7-6 to TRBJ2-5, with D maybe TRBD2 (5 bases). The TCR comes from a human donor with multiple sclerosis. Sequencing was done on a sample of CD4+ T cells from PBMCs. Here the CDR3 DNA reads TGTGCCAGCAGCTTTAGCCCTCGGGATGTGACCCAGTACTTC. It is translated as CASSFSPRDVTQYF.